This passage covers 15 T cell receptor beta chains from one sample sequenced in a study of PD-L1 blockade in urothelial cancer. Sequenced by immunoSEQ multiplex PCR; TCRdb stores in-frame clones only, minus some. The data contain approximately 45,000 clones, around 86% of them singletons. Documented time point: pretreatment peripheral blood. Here the sequenced sample was PBMCs, taken around atezolizumab (anti-PD-L1) treatment. These receptors came from a man aged 45-60 years with urothelial cancer.

This clone was detected a few times. This rearrangement joins TRBV4-1 to TRBJ1-2; 9 bases fit TRBD1. CDR1 MGHRA and CDR2 YSYEKL come from the germline V gene. The CDR3 extends over 16 amino acids. Trimming at V came to 1 base and at J to 1 base, leaving 4 bases not matched to a gene. In DNA, the CDR3 is TGCGCCAGCAGCCAAGCGGGGACAGGGAGTAACTATGGCTACACCTTC. Protein sequence: CASSQAGTGSNYGYTF.

This clone was detected once. An end of the junction differs from the germline gene, which may be a read error. The DNA of the CDR3 is TGCGTCAGCACCCCCGGGACAGGGGGTTTCGAGCAGTACTTC. This gives the protein CVSTPGTGGFEQYF. This sequence joins TRBV5-1 and TRBJ2-7; 11 bases are a match to TRBD1. Looked up from germline, CDR1 is SGHRS and CDR2 is YFSETQ. The CDR3 is 14 residues long.

V is TRBV5-8 and J is TRBJ1-4, with 8 nucleotides matching TRBD1. Germline V gene lookup returns CDR1 SGHTS and CDR2 YDEGEE. This CDR3 has 14 amino acids. The junction had 2 bases not matched to a gene; V was cut back by 0 bases and J by 7 bases. The CDR3 DNA sequence: TGTGCCAGCAGCTTGGGCAGGGGGCCTGAAAAACTGTTTTTT. This translates into CASSLGRGPEKLFF.

This chain links TRBV20-1 with TRBJ2-4, with D perhaps TRBD2 (5 bases). CDR1 and CDR2 (germline): DFQATT, SNEGSKA (reference sequence). The CDR3 has 11 residues. Trimming pared 6 bases from V and 8 bases from J, leaving 11 bases between. CDR3 region: CSAPVGDIQYF. The CDR3 nucleotides are TGCAGTGCACCCGTCGGGGACATTCAGTACTTC.

J is TRBJ2-1 and V is TRBV10-1, with 8 bases matching TRBD2. This CDR3 has 15 amino acids. Trimming took 2 bases from V and 5 from J; bases not matched to a gene: 5. Germline CDR1 is WNHNN and CDR2 is SYGVQD (reference sequence). In nucleotides, the CDR3 is TGCGCCAGCAGTGAGGGGACTAGAAATAACAATGAGCAGTTCTTC. It translates to CASSEGTRNNNEQFF.

This chain links TRBV28 with TRBJ2-7; perhaps TRBD1 as D (6 bases). Per the germline V gene, CDR1 is MDHEN and CDR2 is SYDVKM. Trimming stripped 5 bases from V and 3 bases from J, with 17 bases between. The CDR3 is made up of 15 amino acids. In DNA, the CDR3 is TGTGCCAGCAGTCTACCGGGCTCACAGGGCTACGAGCAGTACGTC. Protein sequence: CASSLPGSQGYEQYV.

This clone was observed once. Written as DNA, the CDR3 is TGTGCCAGCACCGCCTTGGACAGCTTCAATAGTAATTCACCCCTCCACTTT. This gives the protein CASTALDSFNSNSPLHF. The genes are TRBV28 and TRBJ1-6; D is possibly TRBD1 (6 bases). Germline loops: CDR1 MDHEN, CDR2 SYDVKM. V gave up 7 bases and J gave up 6 bases, with 22 bases separating them. This CDR3 spans 17 amino acids.

J is TRBJ1-4 and V is TRBV5-4; a possible D gene is TRBD1 (5 bases). V shed 0 bases and J shed 7 bases, with 13 bases lying between them. Germline CDR1 is SGHNT and CDR2 is YYREEE (reference sequence). The CDR3 sequence is 15 residues long. Here the CDR3 reads CASSLDGGWGEKLFF. CDR3 in DNA: TGTGCCAGCAGCTTGGACGGGGGGTGGGGTGAAAAACTGTTTTTT.

The chain combines TRBV12-5 with TRBJ1-1; possible D gene TRBD1, 5 bases. CDR1 and CDR2 (germline): LGHNT, FRNRAP. Between the trimmed V and J ends, which lost 0 bases and 3 bases, there was a span of 8 bases. The length of the CDR3 is 14 residues. CDR3: CASGLVGLDTEAFF. CDR3 coding DNA: TGTGCTAGTGGTTTGGTGGGGCTTGACACTGAAGCTTTCTTT.

In its sample, this clone was seen once. The chain couples TRBV6-1 to TRBJ2-6; D is unresolved. The germline CDR1 and CDR2 sequences are MNHNS and SASEGT. V was clipped by 0 bases and J by 2 bases, with 5 bases between them. CDR3 length: 15 amino acids. CDR3 loop: CASSEASAGANVLTF. Here the CDR3 DNA reads TGTGCCAGCAGTGAAGCGTCAGCTGGGGCCAACGTCCTGACTTTC.

The V call is TRBV28, the J call TRBJ1-2, with D perhaps TRBD1 (6 bases). V shed 6 bases and J shed 8 bases, with 13 bases lying between them. Germline-derived CDR1 and CDR2 are MDHEN and SYDVKM. The CDR3 runs 12 residues. The CDR3 DNA reads as TGTGCCAGCAGACAGGGCGGCTACGGCTACACCTTC. Amino acids: CASRQGGYGYTF.

The rearrangement links TRBV4-1 to TRBJ2-1; 12 positions agree with TRBD2. The CDR3 spans 19 residues. V was pared by 0 bases and J by 7 bases, with 13 bases of the junction left unmatched. The germline V gene encodes CDR1 MGHRA and CDR2 YSYEKL. The DNA of the CDR3 is TGCGCCAGCAGCCAAGAATTTCAGGGCCGACTAGCGGGAGTTAATGAGCAGTTCTTC. This sequence encodes CASSQEFQGRLAGVNEQFF.

The rearrangement joins TRBV30 to TRBJ2-7; D is perhaps TRBD2 (8 bases). The CDR3 is 14 amino acids. Looked up from germline, CDR1 is GTSNPN and CDR2 is SVGIG (reference sequence). For the CDR3, the DNA is TGTTTCGACTACCGGGGGGGGACAGTCTACGAGCAGTACGTC. The encoded protein is CFDYRGGTVYEQYV.

The chain recombines TRBV5-8 with TRBJ1-2; 7 positions agree with TRBD1. The CDR3 sequence is 15 residues long. CDR1 is SGHTS and CDR2 is YDEGEE in the germline V gene. V lost 5 bases, J lost 4 bases, and 11 bases stayed unmatched. CDR3 bases: TGTGCCAGCAGGCGGCAGGGGGGAGATGCCTATGGCTACACCTTC. Translated: CASRRQGGDAYGYTF.

The chain's CDR3 is CASRAGGGRGDTQYF. CDR3 nucleotide sequence: TGTGCCAGCCGGGCTGGGGGGGGCAGGGGAGATACGCAGTATTTT. The chain is built from TRBV13 and TRBJ2-3, with D possibly being TRBD2 (7 bases). Trimming left V 8 bases short and J 5 bases short, with 20 bases between. The CDR3 runs to 15 residues. Germline values: CDR1 PRHDT, CDR2 FYEKMQ (reference sequence).